This TCR beta chain was identified in a study of shared clonotypes between healthy human individuals. On the study more broadly: Three men and a couple of women, aged 18 to 49, were donors.

V was pared by 3 bases and J by 6 bases, with 21 bases between. CDR3 length: 17 amino acids. The germline gives CDR1 SGHAT, CDR2 FQDESV (reference sequence). About this clone itself: Its antigen is undetermined.

Only in-frame clones appear in the TCRdb table, and some are missing; sequencing was by immunoSEQ multiplex PCR. The sample holds roughly 500,000 clones, roughly 80% seen once. The study's findings and limits: The study sampled only blood, and tissue repertoires likely differ. An expected dependence of interdonor clonotype sharing on sequencing depth was noted.

The chain uses TRBV11-1 and TRBJ2-4, with a possible D match to TRBD2 (6 bases). Sequencing was carried out using PBMCs. This clonotype was obtained from a woman aged 40-49 years in good health. Some clones in this sample may be carry-over from other donors' samples. CDR3 DNA: TGTGCCAGCAGCTTTACGGGACTTCCCTTTTCCCCAAACATTCAGTACTTC. Protein sequence: CASSFTGLPFSPNIQYF.